Sequencing of this T cell receptor (beta chain) was carried out in a study of monozygotic twins with inflammatory bowel disease. Sampling involved one blood draw (roughly 2.4 ml) for every donor. TCR libraries were prepared from around 3.5 ug total RNA each. Following a re-call of the 5' RACE reads, TCRdb has one entry per CDR3 protein and lacks DNA. The sample totals 110,000 or so distinct CDR3 sequences. Study results and caveats: Resolution of different T cell subtypes was not achieved.

Worth noting for this clonotype: The antigen is not known.

This clonotype originated in a human donor with ulcerative colitis or Crohn's disease, or a healthy co-twin of an affected twin (not recorded which). The specimen was blood.

CDR3 region: CTSRTSAGANVLTF. The rearrangement uses TRBV5-1 and TRBJ2-6. This CDR3 is 14 amino acids long. From germline, CDR1 is SGHRS and CDR2 YFSETQ.